This record concerns one TCR beta chain sequence. This entry belongs to a study of blood T cell repertoires in COVID-19. Across the whole study: COVID-19 samples collected from the United States, Italy and Spain covered acute and convalescent phases. PBMCs, B-cell-depleted T cells, or T cells were the source of the cDNA or gDNA that made up the material.

Methods used by the authors: Researchers report that nucleated cell counts were estimated from reference gene primer amplification. Sequencing used immunoSEQ multiplex PCR; TCRdb keeps in-frame clones, though not all of them. The V and J calls and the clone size are those of that table, but D and trimming were determined from the DNA. This table holds about 300,000 clones, approximately 91% found once. Input material: peripheral blood. The source of this sequence is a young man with active or convalescent COVID-19.

The CDR3 reads CASSLVGGLEAFF. The CDR3 DNA is TGTGCCAGCAGCTTGGTGGGAGGACTTGAAGCTTTCTTT. The chain joins TRBV5-8 to TRBJ1-1; D not certain. V lost 0 bases, J lost 7 bases, and 10 bases lay in between. This CDR3 has 13 amino acids. Germline V gene lookup returns CDR1 SGHTS and CDR2 YDEGEE.